One sample yielded the 25 T cell receptor beta chains listed below, sequenced in a study of control samples from healthy donors and cancer patients. Assay used: immunoSEQ multiplex PCR; TCRdb lists only in-frame clones, some missing. The sample contains about 160,000 clones, 90% to 95% of which appear only once. Sequenced material: PBMCs. The receptors were sampled from a man in his sixties with colorectal cancer.

The gene calls are TRBV28 and TRBJ2-7, with D perhaps matching TRBD2 (6 bases). Germline V CDR1 and CDR2: MDHEN, SYDVKM. The CDR3 runs to 15 residues. The V and J ends lost 6 bases and 2 bases respectively, with 17 bases between them. The CDR3 DNA sequence: TGTGCCAGCAGATCCGCCGGGACTGGTACCTACGAGCAGTACTTC. It codes for CASRSAGTGTYEQYF.

This clone came up a few times. The chain couples TRBV10-3 to TRBJ2-7; 12 nucleotides match TRBD2. From germline, CDR1 is ENHRY and CDR2 SYGVKD. The CDR3 contains 13 residues. J was trimmed by 3 bases and V by 11 bases; bases with no gene match: 5. CDR3 loop: CASRTSGVYEQYF. The CDR3 region has the DNA TGTGCCTCTCGGACTAGCGGGGTCTACGAGCAGTACTTC.

The rearrangement uses TRBV10-1 and TRBJ1-3; no clear D gene. This CDR3 is 13 amino acids long. V lost 6 bases to trimming and J lost 2 bases, with 8 bases between them. Germline CDR1 is WNHNN and CDR2 is SYGVQD (reference sequence). The CDR3 sequence is CASSSPAGNTIYF. The CDR3, as DNA: TGCGCCAGCAGCTCGCCCGCTGGAAACACCATATATTTT.

V usage is TRBV3-1 (or the pseudogene TRBV3-2) and J usage is TRBJ1-5; no clear D gene. The CDR3 has 18 residues. Trimming shortened V by 4 bases and J by 0 bases, and 19 bases separated the two germline ends. CDR1 is LGHDT, CDR2 YNNKEL, per germline (reference sequence). CDR3 sequence reads: CASSRGLAMDRSNQPQHF. The DNA of the CDR3 is TGTGCCAGCAGCCGTGGGCTCGCAATGGACCGTAGCAATCAGCCCCAGCATTTT.

V is TRBV30 and J is TRBJ1-1; D is unclear. Trimming stripped 6 bases from V and 0 bases from J, with 11 bases between. Germline V gene lookup returns CDR1 GTSNPN and CDR2 SVGIG (reference sequence). This CDR3 has 13 residues. In nucleotides, the CDR3 is TGTGCCTGCCAGACGGGCATGAACACTGAAGCTTTCTTT. It specifies CACQTGMNTEAFF. Variable domain in full (rest from reference TRBV30 and TRBJ1-1): SQTIHQWPATLVQPVGSPLSLECTVEGTSNPNLYWYRQAAGRGLQLLFYSVGIGQISSEVPQNLSASRPQDRQFILSSKKLLLSDSGFYLCACQTGMNTEAFFGQGTRLTVV.

This chain connects TRBV29-1 to TRBJ1-2, with D possibly being TRBD1 (6 bases). V dropped 5 bases and J dropped 2 bases, with 6 bases sitting between them. The CDR3 covers 11 residues. Germline loops: CDR1 SQVTM, CDR2 ANQGSEA. In DNA, the CDR3 is TGCAGCGTTACAGGGAACTATGGCTACACCTTC. Its translation is CSVTGNYGYTF.

The V and J genes are TRBV2 and TRBJ2-7; no clear D gene. The CDR3 length is 14 residues. Trimming took 4 bases from V and 0 from J, leaving 10 bases between them. Looked up from germline, CDR1 is SNHLY and CDR2 is FYNNEI. The CDR3 DNA follows: TGTGCCAGCAGTGGTCGGGTCAGCTCCTACGAGCAGTACTTC. Residues: CASSGRVSSYEQYF.

This CDR3 is CASSQDWSGAGNTIYF. The CDR3 DNA reads as TGCGCCAGCAGCCAAGATTGGTCAGGAGCTGGAAACACCATATATTTT. The chain combines TRBV4-1 with TRBJ1-3; D unresolved. In germline, CDR1 is MGHRA, CDR2 YSYEKL. This CDR3 contains 16 residues. Trimming took 0 bases from V and 2 from J, leaving 11 bases between them.

The chain joins TRBV10-3 to TRBJ2-5; D is undetermined. CDR1 ENHRY and CDR2 SYGVKD come from the germline V gene. The CDR3 covers 12 residues. With 3 bases removed from V and 1 base from J, the gap between germline ends came to 3 bases. CDR3 sequence (DNA): TGTGCCATCAGTGACGTCCAAGAGACCCAGTACTTC. It codes for CAISDVQETQYF.

The chain employs TRBV5-6 and TRBJ1-5; 7 positions match TRBD1. V was pared by 4 bases and J by 0 bases, with 10 bases of the junction left unmatched. CDR1 and CDR2 from the germline V gene are SGHDT and YYEEEE. The CDR3 covers 17 residues. CDR3 coding DNA: TGTGCCAGCAGCAGTGGACAGGACTATTATAGCAATCAGCCCCAGCATTTT. This encodes CASSSGQDYYSNQPQHF.

V gene TRBV29-1 combines with J gene TRBJ2-5; D unclear. The V end was cut by 8 bases, the J end by 5 bases, with 12 bases between. This CDR3 comprises 11 residues. Germline loops: CDR1 SQVTM, CDR2 ANQGSEA. The CDR3 loop reads CSLRVGETQYF. CDR3 DNA: TGCAGCTTAAGGGTTGGGGAGACCCAGTACTTC.

The chain joins TRBV5-4 to TRBJ1-2; 8 bases fit TRBD1. Germline V gene lookup returns CDR1 SGHNT and CDR2 YYREEE (reference sequence). The CDR3 is 12 amino acids. The junction had 2 bases not matched to a gene; V was cut back by 2 bases and J by 8 bases. CDR3 residues: CASSLQGDGYTF. CDR3 bases: TGTGCCAGCAGCTTACAGGGGGACGGCTACACCTTC.

The chain links TRBV11-3 to TRBJ1-1; D unresolved. The CDR3 has 15 amino acids. In germline, CDR1 is SGHNT, CDR2 YENEEA. V was shortened by 4 bases and J by 0 bases, with 12 bases between the two germline ends. The CDR3 loop reads CASSSGSGLNTEAFF. The CDR3 region has the DNA TGTGCCAGCAGCTCGGGGTCAGGTTTGAACACTGAAGCTTTCTTT.

V and J are TRBV18 and TRBJ1-1; no clear D gene. Germline loops: CDR1 KGHSH, CDR2 LQKENI. V lost 7 bases and J lost 1, with 13 bases in between. This CDR3 is 14 amino acids long. CDR3 sequence: CASFPMGQNTEAFF. The CDR3, as DNA: TGTGCCAGCTTTCCGATGGGTCAGAACACTGAAGCTTTCTTT.

The chain uses TRBV7-9 and TRBJ2-1, with D unclear. CDR3 length: 13 amino acids. V lost 3 bases and J 4 bases, leaving 7 bases between the germline ends. The germline CDR1 and CDR2 sequences are SEHNR and FQNEAQ (reference sequence). This chain's CDR3 is CASSFVSYNEQFF. As DNA, the CDR3 is TGTGCCAGCAGCTTTGTGTCTTACAATGAGCAGTTCTTC.

The chain combines TRBV4-1 with TRBJ1-1; 8 bases are a match to TRBD1. Germline CDR1 MGHRA, CDR2 YSYEKL. The CDR3 contains 17 residues. J lost 5 bases, V lost 0 bases, and 11 bases had no gene match. The CDR3 DNA is TGCGCCAGCAGCCAAGATATCCCCCGACAGGGGAGGACTGAAGCTTTCTTT. Residues: CASSQDIPRQGRTEAFF.

V usage is TRBV7-9 and J usage is TRBJ2-1, with unresolved D. Trimming removed 5 bases at V and 1 base at J, with 12 bases between. This CDR3 comprises 15 residues. The germline CDR1 and CDR2 sequences are SEHNR and FQNEAQ (reference sequence). The CDR3 bases are TGTGCCAGCAGCCCCGCGCCCTCATCCTACAATGAGCAGTTCTTC. This codes for CASSPAPSSYNEQFF.

V gene TRBV7-8 combines with J gene TRBJ1-2, with 7 bases lining up with TRBD1. CDR3 length equals 16 residues. From germline, CDR1 is SGHVS and CDR2 FQNEAQ. J was trimmed by 0 bases and V by 6 bases; bases with no gene match: 10. The CDR3 is CASRAHLGQTNYGYTF. Written as DNA, the CDR3 is TGTGCCAGCAGAGCCCATTTGGGACAGACTAACTATGGCTACACCTTC.

This chain links TRBV7-9 with TRBJ1-2; unclear D gene. CDR3 size: 12 residues. CDR1 is SEHNR, CDR2 FQNEAQ, per germline (reference sequence). Deletions cut 8 bases from V and 2 bases from J, with 9 bases between. This CDR3 reads CASEPANYGYTF. CDR3 nucleotides: TGTGCCAGCGAGCCAGCAAACTATGGCTACACCTTC.

The J gene is TRBJ1-5, the V gene TRBV23-1; D is possibly TRBD1 (6 bases). TRBV23-1 is identified as an open reading frame with a role that is uncertain. Trimming cost V 7 bases and J 0 bases, with 16 bases left between them. The CDR3 covers 16 residues. CDR3: CASTQQGIYSNQPQHF. The CDR3 DNA follows: TGCGCCAGCACTCAGCAGGGGATCTATAGCAATCAGCCCCAGCATTTT.

The genes are TRBV19 and TRBJ1-5; no firm D call. V was clipped by 5 bases and J by 0 bases, with 11 bases between them. The germline CDR1 and CDR2 sequences are LNHDA and SQIVND (reference sequence). This CDR3 comprises 15 residues. The CDR3 sequence is CASSSGPNSNQPQHF. In nucleotides, the CDR3 is TGTGCCAGTAGTTCGGGTCCAAATAGCAATCAGCCCCAGCATTTT.

This chain connects TRBV27 to TRBJ1-1; no reliable D call. The CDR3 has 12 residues. CDR1 MNHEY and CDR2 SMNVEV come from the germline V gene (reference sequence). Trimming took 7 bases from V and 7 from J, leaving 13 bases between them. CDR3 bases: TGTGCCAGCATCGGGAGACCAAGTGAAGCTTTCTTT. Its protein product is CASIGRPSEAFF.

This clone came up a few times. This chain links TRBV6-5 with TRBJ1-3; 8 bases match TRBD1. Germline V gene data show CDR1 as MNHEY and CDR2 as SVGAGI. J was trimmed by 4 bases and V by 5 bases; bases with no gene match: 7. The CDR3 covers 15 residues. The CDR3 DNA reads as TGTGCCAGCAGTCGGACAGGGCCGGGAGGAAACACCATATATTTT. Its protein is CASSRTGPGGNTIYF.

The genes are TRBV6-2 or TRBV6-3 and TRBJ1-2; D ambiguous. The germline CDR1 and CDR2 sequences are MNHEY and SVGEGT. The CDR3 length is 14 residues. V gave up 3 bases and J gave up 6 bases, with 14 bases separating them. The chain's CDR3 is CASSYKGSENGYTF. For the CDR3, the DNA is TGTGCCAGCAGTTATAAAGGGTCAGAGAATGGCTACACCTTC.

This clone was seen a single time. The chain is built from TRBV29-1 and TRBJ2-3; TRBD2 agrees at 7 bases. Trimming at V came to 7 bases and at J to 5 bases, leaving 9 bases not matched to a gene. This CDR3 contains 13 residues. Germline CDR1 SQVTM, CDR2 ANQGSEA. The chain's CDR3 is CSARGGARDTQYF. The CDR3 region has the DNA TGCAGCGCCCGGGGAGGGGCGCGAGATACGCAGTATTTT.